The 5 T cell receptor beta chains below all came from one sample that was sequenced in a study of blood T cell repertoires in COVID-19. Assay used: immunoSEQ multiplex PCR; TCRdb lists only in-frame clones, some missing. The sample shows about 170,000 clones, 65% to 85% of them seen only once. The sequencing input was peripheral blood. The receptors originated from a woman aged 60-75 years with acute or convalescent COVID-19.

The genes are TRBV6-6 and TRBJ1-6; no clear D gene. Germline lookup yields CDR1 MNHNY and CDR2 SVGAGI (reference sequence). With 6 bases removed from V and 9 bases from J, the gap between germline ends came to 9 bases. This CDR3 contains 12 residues. CDR3 sequence (DNA): TGTGCCAGCAGCCGCGGCGGTTCACCCCTCCACTTT. This sequence encodes CASSRGGSPLHF.

V and J are TRBV9 and TRBJ2-3; D is unresolved. Trimming stripped 0 bases from V and 4 bases from J, with 9 bases between. This CDR3 has 14 residues. The germline V gene has CDR1 SGDLS and CDR2 YYNGEE. The CDR3 sequence is CASSVGYGPDTQYF. Written as DNA, the CDR3 is TGTGCCAGCAGCGTAGGGTACGGTCCAGATACGCAGTATTTT.

V usage is TRBV2 and J usage is TRBJ2-3; 12 bases are shared with TRBD2. With V trimmed by 4 bases and J by 5 bases, 7 bases remained unmatched. Germline CDR1 reads SNHLY; CDR2 reads FYNNEI. The CDR3 has 16 amino acids. CDR3 amino acids: CASSVVLAGGVDTQYF. Written as DNA, the CDR3 is TGTGCCAGCAGTGTAGTACTAGCGGGGGGAGTAGATACGCAGTATTTT. The full variable domain, its missing parts supplied by reference TRBV2 and TRBJ2-3, is EPEVTQTPSHQVTQMGQEVILRCVPISNHLYFYWYRQILGQKVEFLVSFYNNEISEKSEIFDDQFSVERPDGSNFTLKIRSTKLEDSAMYFCASSVVLAGGVDTQYFGPGTRLTVL.

V and J are TRBV6-6 and TRBJ2-2, with TRBD2 as a possible D gene (6 bases). Trimming took 4 bases from V and 7 from J, leaving 13 bases between them. The CDR3 sequence is 14 residues long. Per the germline V gene, CDR1 is MNHNY and CDR2 is SVGAGI (reference sequence). The CDR3 sequence is CASSSRGGRGELFF. As DNA, the CDR3 is TGTGCCAGCAGTTCCCGGGGAGGTCGCGGGGAGCTGTTTTTT.

V gene TRBV28 combines with J gene TRBJ1-2, with 8 bases aligning to TRBD1. Germline assignment: CDR1 MDHEN and CDR2 SYDVKM. This CDR3 contains 15 residues. Unmatched junction bases numbered 10, after V lost 2 bases and J lost 8 bases. CDR3 bases: TGTGCCAGCAGTTTAGGAGGTTACAGGGGGAGCGGCTACACCTTC. Protein product: CASSLGGYRGSGYTF.